A selection of T cell receptor beta chains follows, all from one sample in a study of T cells in Graves' hyperthyroidism and ophthalmopathy. MiXCR was run by TCRdb on the multiplex PCR reads, yielding one entry per CDR3 protein. The profile shows 500,000 to 550,000 distinct CDR3 sequences, about 20% of them singletons. Sequenced material: blood. These receptors all stem from a man in his forties or fifties with Graves' ophthalmopathy. Both conserved end residues are part of each CDR3. A D gene is named only where the DNA matches it firmly. Size tells how often a clone was seen (once, few, many) or the class of an expanded clone, and some rows leave it out.

>TRBJ2-7|TRBD2|TRBV13|NA
CASSPSGGPYNEQYF
TGTGCCAGCAGTCCTAGCGGGGGGCCGTACAATGAGCAGTACTTC
>TRBJ1-2|NA|TRBV5-1|few
CASSLGGNGGYTF
TGCGCCAGCAGCTTGGGTGGGAACGGTGGCTACACCTTC
>TRBJ2-7|TRBD1|TRBV5-1|many
CASGQGAEQYF
TGCGCCAGCGGACAGGGGGCCGAGCAGTACTTC
>TRBJ2-1|NA|TRBV24-1|NA
CATSDTYNEQFF
TGTGCCACCAGTGATACATACAATGAGCAGTTCTTC
>TRBJ2-2|NA|TRBV7-2|NA
CAVQRETGELFF
TGTGCCGTTCAGCGAGAGACCGGGGAGCTGTTTTTT
>TRBJ1-1|NA|TRBV11-3|NA
CASSLTGGPAAEAFF
TGTGCCAGCAGCCTTACTGGGGGCCCCGCAGCTGAAGCTTTCTTT
>TRBJ1-5|NA|TRBV4-1|NA
CASSQDMLGLQPQHF
TGCGCCAGCAGCCAAGATATGTTAGGGTTGCAGCCCCAGCATTTT
>TRBJ2-7|TRBD1|TRBV13|NA
CASSLDRGSFYEQYF
TGTGCCAGCAGCTTAGACAGGGGGTCGTTTTACGAGCAGTACTTC
>TRBJ2-7|NA|TRBV7-3|NA
CASSLTGDLSYEQYF
TGTGCCAGCAGCTTAACGGGGGACCTCTCCTACGAGCAGTACTTC
>TRBJ2-2|NA|TRBV20-1|NA
CSAIGYGANTGELFF
TGCAGTGCTATCGGTTACGGAGCGAACACCGGGGAGCTGTTTTTT
>TRBJ2-1|NA|TRBV14|NA
CASSRRLNRGYNEQFF
TGTGCCAGCAGCCGTAGACTCAATCGTGGCTACAATGAGCAGTTCTTC
>TRBJ1-1|NA|TRBV9|few
CASSVDTDTEAFF
TGTGCCAGCAGCGTAGATACAGACACTGAAGCTTTCTTT
>TRBJ1-6|NA|TRBV7-8|many
CASSLDGLQSSYNSPLHF
TGTGCCAGCAGCTTAGACGGGTTACAGAGCTCCTATAATTCACCCCTCCACTTT
>TRBJ2-2|TRBD2|TRBV3-1|NA
CASSPSGGVTGELFF
TGTGCCAGCAGTCCTAGCGGGGGGGTCACCGGGGAGCTGTTTTTT
>TRBJ2-1|NA|TRBV4-1|few
CASSQEVTRAYNEQFF
TGCGCCAGCAGCCAAGAGGTAACACGGGCCTACAATGAGCAGTTCTTC
>TRBJ2-3|TRBD1|TRBV20-1|NA
CSASPWTGTSTDTQYF
TGCAGTGCTAGCCCTTGGACAGGGACAAGCACAGATACGCAGTATTTT
>TRBJ1-4|NA|TRBV9|NA
CASSPKASNEKLFF
TGTGCCAGCAGCCCCAAAGCTTCTAATGAAAAACTGTTTTTT
>TRBJ1-2|NA|TRBV20-1|few
CSVGDLSNYGYTF
TGCAGTGTCGGGGACCTTTCTAACTATGGCTACACCTTC